This entry lists 19 T cell receptor beta chains sequenced from one sample in a study of CD4+ T cells in melanoma. Assay: immunoSEQ multiplex PCR; the TCRdb copy retains only in-frame clones and omits some. This sample has some 10,000 clones, with roughly three quarters found just once. Sequencing input: peripheral blood. These receptors all come from a human donor with melanoma.

The gene calls are TRBV7-2 and TRBJ1-1; the D gene is possibly TRBD1 (6 bases). This CDR3 is built from 14 residues. Germline CDR1 is SGHTA and CDR2 is FQGNSA. V lost 6 bases to trimming and J lost 3 bases, with 14 bases between them. CDR3 in amino acids: CASSPTRGHTEAFF. The CDR3 DNA follows: TGTGCCAGCAGTCCGACCAGGGGACACACTGAAGCTTTCTTT.

This chain connects TRBV2 to TRBJ2-5; D is unclear. V was trimmed by 8 bases and J by 4 bases, leaving 11 bases between them. CDR1 and CDR2 from the germline V gene are SNHLY and FYNNEI. The CDR3 totals 12 residues. The CDR3 spells CASYRFGETQYF. For the CDR3, the DNA is TGTGCCAGCTATCGCTTCGGAGAGACCCAGTACTTC.

This clone was counted between two and nine times. V usage is TRBV5-1 and J usage is TRBJ1-6; D might be TRBD1 (5 bases). Between the trimmed V and J ends, which lost 5 bases and 6 bases, there was a span of 18 bases. Per the germline V gene, CDR1 is SGHRS and CDR2 is YFSETQ. This CDR3 is 16 amino acids long. CDR3 in DNA: TGCGCCAGCAGTCTTGGGGGGAGGAAATTTAATTCACCCCTCCACTTT. Protein sequence: CASSLGGRKFNSPLHF.

Of note for this clone: One base separates it from a far larger clone, so it is likely a read error. Other DNA sequences of this sample code for an identical CDR3. V is TRBV5-1 and J is TRBJ1-2, with D possibly matching TRBD1 (6 bases). Per germline, CDR1 SGHRS and CDR2 YFSETQ. Trimming cost V 0 bases and J 6 bases, with 12 bases left between them. The CDR3 spans 14 residues. The CDR3 sequence is CASSLGGAPHGYTF. The CDR3 DNA sequence: TGCGCCAGCAGCTTGGGGGGGGCTCCTCATGGCTACACCTTC.

The J gene is TRBJ2-7, the V gene TRBV29-1, with D perhaps matching TRBD2 (5 bases). Germline-derived CDR1 and CDR2 are SQVTM and ANQGSEA. Trimming left V 5 bases short and J 0 bases short, with 11 bases between. This CDR3 has 13 amino acids. CDR3 protein: CSVSDYASYEQYF. In DNA form, the CDR3 reads TGCAGCGTTAGCGACTACGCCTCCTACGAGCAGTACTTC.

The chain links TRBV7-2 to TRBJ1-2; maybe TRBD1 (5 bases). The CDR3 covers 15 residues. Trimming removed 5 bases from V and 3 bases from J, with 16 bases in between. CDR1 and CDR2 from the germline V gene are SGHTA and FQGNSA. CDR3 nucleotides: TGTGCCAGCAGCCGTTTGGGGGGTTTGGACTATGGCTACACCTTC. Protein product: CASSRLGGLDYGYTF.

This clone is a singleton in its sample. V usage is TRBV5-3 and J usage is TRBJ2-5; TRBD2 aligns across 10 bases. TRBV5-3 is classed as an ORF, of uncertain function. The CDR3 extends over 16 amino acids. V dropped 2 bases and J dropped 5; count of bases not matched to a gene: 9. The CDR3, as DNA: TGTGCCAGAAGCTTCTTGCTAGCGGGGGCTGCGGAGACCCAGTACTTC. It is translated as CARSFLLAGAAETQYF.

The rearrangement uses TRBV29-1 and TRBJ1-1, with D perhaps TRBD1 (5 bases). Germline V lookup: CDR1 SQVTM, CDR2 ANQGSEA. V lost 4 bases, J lost 0 bases, and 9 bases lay in between. The CDR3 loop spans 13 amino acids. The CDR3 here is CSVAPGVNTEAFF. The CDR3 bases are TGCAGCGTTGCCCCGGGGGTGAACACTGAAGCTTTCTTT.

The chain couples TRBV11-2 to TRBJ2-3; 10 nucleotides align to TRBD2. The CDR3 spans 17 residues. The trim removed 2 bases at V and 0 bases at J, leaving 5 bases unmatched. The germline V gene has CDR1 SGHAT and CDR2 FQNNGV. CDR3 sequence reads: CASSLTWTSGSTDTQYF. Here the CDR3 DNA reads TGTGCCAGCAGCTTAACTTGGACTAGCGGTAGCACAGATACGCAGTATTTT.

The chain employs TRBV7-3 and TRBJ2-1, with 9 nucleotides matching TRBD2. The CDR3 loop spans 16 amino acids. V gave up 5 bases and J gave up 10 bases; unmatched junction bases: 15. Germline CDR1 reads SGHTA; CDR2 reads FQGTGA. The chain's CDR3 is CASSPYLAGLRGEQFF. CDR3 nucleotide sequence: TGTGCCAGCAGCCCCTACCTAGCGGGGTTGAGAGGAGAGCAGTTCTTC.

The rearrangement joins TRBV30 to TRBJ1-6, with 7 bases identical to TRBD1. The CDR3 loop spans 14 amino acids. CDR1 and CDR2 (germline): GTSNPN, SVGIG (reference sequence). The J segment lost 8 bases and the V segment lost 0 bases, leaving 4 bases of the junction unmatched. CDR3 amino acids: CAWSVQGFDSPLHF. As DNA, the CDR3 is TGTGCCTGGAGTGTACAGGGGTTCGATTCACCCCTCCACTTT.

The chain combines TRBV5-4 with TRBJ2-3, with TRBD1 as a possible D gene (6 bases). The CDR3 has 16 amino acids. Germline V CDR1 and CDR2: SGHNT, YYREEE (reference sequence). Trimming removed 0 bases at V and 1 base at J, with 12 bases between. This CDR3 reads CASSLVAGAGTDTQYF. In nucleotides, the CDR3 is TGTGCCAGCAGCTTGGTTGCAGGGGCCGGCACAGATACGCAGTATTTT.

Points on this clone: One end of the junction does not line up with germline, which may come from a read error. J is TRBJ1-5 and V is TRBV4-2; no clear D. The CDR3 is made up of 16 amino acids. Per germline, CDR1 LGHNA and CDR2 YNFKEQ. CDR3 residues: CASSQASTTSTQPQHF. The CDR3, as DNA: TGTGCCAGCAGCCAAGCCTCCACTACGAGCACTCAGCCCCAGCATTTT.

The V call is TRBV7-2, the J call TRBJ1-5; D remains unclear. The germline gives CDR1 SGHTA, CDR2 FQGNSA. V lost 4 bases, J lost 0 bases, and 7 bases lay in between. This CDR3 spans 14 amino acids. This chain's CDR3 is CASSSTLSNQPQHF. CDR3 coding DNA: TGTGCCAGCAGCTCGACACTTAGCAATCAGCCCCAGCATTTT.

This chain joins TRBV11-2 and TRBJ2-1; D uncertain. CDR1 SGHAT and CDR2 FQNNGV come from the germline V gene. The CDR3 spans 11 residues. Trimming took 1 base from V and 10 from J, leaving 5 bases between them. CDR3 amino acids: CASSLGQEQFF. As DNA, the CDR3 is TGTGCCAGCAGCTTAGGGCAAGAGCAGTTCTTC.

V usage is TRBV28 and J usage is TRBJ1-4, with 7 nucleotides matching TRBD1. This CDR3 region has 16 residues. The V and J ends lost 0 bases and 5 bases, in that order; junction bases with no gene match: 6. CDR1 and CDR2 from the germline V gene are MDHEN and SYDVKM. The CDR3 DNA sequence: TGTGCCAGCAGTTTATGGGGGGACAGCGCGAATGAAAAACTGTTTTTT. Its translation: CASSLWGDSANEKLFF.

Points on this clone: The sample holds other DNA sequences that translate to the same CDR3. The chain links TRBV5-6 to TRBJ2-5; 7 bases agree with TRBD1. The CDR3 runs to 12 residues. Germline V gene lookup returns CDR1 SGHDT and CDR2 YYEEEE. Trimming at V came to 4 bases and at J to 5 bases, leaving 2 bases not matched to a gene. In DNA, the CDR3 is TGTGCCAGCAGCCCGGACAGGGAGACCCAGTACTTC. Translating it yields CASSPDRETQYF.

Only a few counts were recorded for this clone. J is TRBJ1-2 and V is TRBV6-5; D is undetermined. V was shortened by 4 bases and J by 0 bases, with 12 bases between the two germline ends. The CDR3 is 15 residues long. Germline V gene lookup returns CDR1 MNHEY and CDR2 SVGAGI. CDR3 nucleotides: TGTGCCAGCAGTTCCTCCTGGGAAGCTAACTATGGCTACACCTTC. It specifies CASSSSWEANYGYTF.

V and J are TRBV18 and TRBJ2-1; D might be TRBD2 (5 bases). The length of the CDR3 is 15 residues. Deletions cut 3 bases from V and 8 bases from J, with 17 bases between. The germline V gene has CDR1 KGHSH and CDR2 LQKENI. In DNA, the CDR3 is TGTGCCAGCTCACCGCAGAGTGGAGGACTCGATGAGCAGTTCTTC. Translated: CASSPQSGGLDEQFF.